Shown below are 24 T cell receptor beta chains from a single sample sequenced in a study of blood T cell repertoires in COVID-19. Clones were read by immunoSEQ multiplex PCR, and TCRdb kept only the in-frame ones, dropping some. The repertoire holds approximately 450,000 clones, with approximately 92% as singletons. Material for sequencing was PBMCs or T cells enriched from blood (not recorded which). The receptors were sampled from a man aged 30 to 45 who had recovered from COVID-19.

CDR3 bases: TGTGCCAGCAGCTTAAGGGCAGGGGCGAACACTGAAGCTTTCTTT. Translating gives CASSLRAGANTEAFF. The rearrangement links TRBV7-6 to TRBJ1-1; perhaps TRBD1 as D (6 bases). V was cut by 2 bases and J by 1 base, with 11 bases left in between. This CDR3 has 15 residues. Germline CDR1 and CDR2: SGHVS and FNYEAQ.

This chain uses TRBV11-3 with TRBJ2-1, with 7 bases aligning to TRBD2. J was trimmed by 9 bases and V by 5 bases; bases with no gene match: 10. Germline CDR1 reads SGHNT; CDR2 reads YENEEA. The length of the CDR3 is 14 residues. DNA for the CDR3: TGTGCCAGCAGCATGCCGGGACTACGTAGTGAGCAGTTCTTC. Encoded protein: CASSMPGLRSEQFF.

This rearrangement joins TRBV19 to TRBJ2-3, with 9 bases aligning to TRBD1. V dropped 7 bases and J dropped 2; count of bases not matched to a gene: 13. Germline assignment: CDR1 LNHDA and CDR2 SQIVND (reference sequence). This CDR3 contains 17 residues. The CDR3 reads CASTAGDRVNFTDTQYF. The DNA for the CDR3 is TGTGCCAGTACCGCGGGGGACAGGGTCAATTTCACAGATACGCAGTATTTT.

The rearrangement uses TRBV19 and TRBJ1-6; D possibly corresponds to TRBD1 (6 bases). Germline assignment: CDR1 LNHDA and CDR2 SQIVND (reference sequence). This CDR3 has 16 amino acids. The V end lost 3 bases, the J end lost 8 bases, and 17 bases lay between the germline ends. CDR3 sequence (DNA): TGTGCCAGTAGTATGGGGACACCGCCGCAGGATTCACCCCTCCACTTT. Its translation is CASSMGTPPQDSPLHF.

The CDR3 DNA reads TGTGCCAGCAGTGAAGATGGATTCGGGAGGGCTGAAGCTTTCTTT. This encodes CASSEDGFGRAEAFF. V usage is TRBV2 and J usage is TRBJ1-1; D is unclear. The V gene lost 1 base and the J gene lost 6 bases, with 15 bases spanning the gap. Germline CDR1 reads SNHLY; CDR2 reads FYNNEI. This CDR3 region has 15 residues.

The rearrangement links TRBV15 to TRBJ2-7; 13 bases match TRBD2. CDR1 and CDR2 from the germline V gene are LNHNV and YYDKDF (reference sequence). The CDR3 loop spans 15 amino acids. V gave up 4 bases and J gave up 6 bases; unmatched junction bases: 6. The CDR3 sequence: CATSNLLAGGIEQYF. The CDR3 coding sequence is TGTGCCACCAGCAACTTACTAGCGGGAGGGATCGAGCAGTACTTC.

This clone occurred a few times. The chain combines TRBV15 with TRBJ1-3, with TRBD1 as a possible D gene (6 bases). Trimming left V 0 bases short and J 2 bases short, with 20 bases between. Germline values: CDR1 LNHNV, CDR2 YYDKDF (reference sequence). There are 19 residues in the CDR3. CDR3 nucleotide sequence: TGTGCCACCAGCAGAGAAGGGGTGGCAGGGGCCGGAGCTGGAAACACCATATATTTT. It yields the protein CATSREGVAGAGAGNTIYF.

The chain recombines TRBV5-1 with TRBJ2-7; D possibly corresponds to TRBD2 (5 bases). The CDR3 length is 17 residues. The germline gives CDR1 SGHRS, CDR2 YFSETQ. The V end was cut by 0 bases, the J end by 5 bases, with 21 bases between. CDR3 amino acids: CASSLAWQGLTANEQYF. Written as DNA, the CDR3 is TGCGCCAGCAGCTTGGCCTGGCAAGGACTCACTGCTAACGAGCAGTACTTC.

This rearrangement joins TRBV5-1 to TRBJ1-6; 12 bases align to TRBD1. CDR1 and CDR2 (germline): SGHRS, YFSETQ. Trimming took 3 bases from V and 8 from J; bases not matched to a gene: 3. The CDR3 contains 15 residues. CDR3 residues: CASSWGTGGDSPLHF. The CDR3 nucleotides are TGCGCCAGCAGCTGGGGGACAGGGGGCGATTCACCCCTCCACTTT.

The J gene is TRBJ2-2, the V gene TRBV4-2, with TRBD2 identical over 8 bases. This CDR3 has 14 residues. Germline V gene sequence: CDR1 LGHNA, CDR2 YNFKEQ. The J segment lost 8 bases and the V segment lost 3 bases, leaving 5 bases of the junction unmatched. This CDR3 is CASSHGSGIGELFF. The CDR3 coding sequence is TGTGCCAGCAGCCACGGTAGCGGGATTGGGGAGCTGTTTTTT.

The CDR3 protein is CASSRGQGKETQYF. The CDR3, as DNA: TGTGCCAGTAGTAGAGGTCAGGGAAAAGAGACCCAGTACTTC. The rearrangement uses TRBV19 and TRBJ2-5; D is perhaps TRBD1 (5 bases). Per germline, CDR1 LNHDA and CDR2 SQIVND (reference sequence). The CDR3 consists of 14 residues. The V and J ends lost 4 bases and 3 bases respectively, with 12 bases between them.

V usage is TRBV7-8 and J usage is TRBJ2-7, with D tentatively TRBD2 (6 bases). V shed 4 bases and J shed 3 bases, with 7 bases lying between them. The CDR3 consists of 12 residues. Germline values: CDR1 SGHVS, CDR2 FQNEAQ. CDR3 sequence: CASSYGGYEQYF. The CDR3, as DNA: TGTGCCAGCAGCTACGGGGGCTACGAGCAGTACTTC. Using reference TRBV7-8 and TRBJ2-7 for the parts outside the CDR3, the full variable domain is GAGVSQSPRYKVAKRGQDVALRCDPISGHVSLFWYQQALGQGPEFLTYFQNEAQLDKSGLPSDRFFAERPEGSVSTLKIQRTQQEDSAVYLCASSYGGYEQYFGPGTRLTVT.

V usage is TRBV2 and J usage is TRBJ2-3, with D tentatively TRBD2 (6 bases). The V gene lost 8 bases and the J gene lost 7 bases, with 13 bases spanning the gap. CDR1 SNHLY and CDR2 FYNNEI come from the germline V gene. The CDR3 consists of 12 residues. The CDR3 nucleotides are TGTGCCAGCGGAGGGACCCAGAATACGCAGTATTTT. Translation: CASGGTQNTQYF.

The genes are TRBV6-6 and TRBJ1-2; tentative D call: TRBD1 (5 bases). V was shortened by 7 bases and J by 0 bases, with 9 bases between the two germline ends. The germline CDR1 and CDR2 sequences are MNHNY and SVGAGI (reference sequence). The CDR3 is made up of 13 amino acids. CDR3 residues: CASTPGANYGYTF. In DNA form, the CDR3 reads TGTGCCAGCACCCCGGGGGCTAACTATGGCTACACCTTC.

This chain uses TRBV3-1 (or the pseudogene TRBV3-2) with TRBJ2-2; D ambiguous. Trimming cost V 1 base and J 6 bases, with 6 bases left between them. Germline CDR1 reads LGHDT; CDR2 reads YNNKEL (reference sequence). This CDR3 has 13 amino acids. The chain's CDR3 is CASSQASAGELFF. In DNA, the CDR3 is TGTGCCAGCAGCCAAGCAAGCGCCGGGGAGCTGTTTTTT.

This clone was seen only once. The rearrangement uses TRBV27 and TRBJ2-1; 8 nucleotides align to TRBD2. Germline trimming cut 7 bases from V and 9 bases from J; bases unmatched to any gene: 11. In germline, CDR1 is MNHEY, CDR2 SMNVEV (reference sequence). This CDR3 contains 14 residues. The DNA of the CDR3 is TGTGCCAGCAAGCTAGCGGGTCCTACCGGTGAGCAGTTCTTC. Its translation: CASKLAGPTGEQFF.

This chain uses TRBV2 with TRBJ2-3; D is possibly TRBD2 (6 bases). V lost 2 bases, J lost 0 bases, and 18 bases lay in between. Germline V gene sequence: CDR1 SNHLY, CDR2 FYNNEI. This CDR3 comprises 18 residues. The CDR3 here is CASSESGIGRRSTDTQYF. CDR3 DNA sequence: TGTGCCAGCAGTGAATCGGGGATCGGGAGACGAAGCACAGATACGCAGTATTTT.

The rearrangement links TRBV7-9 to TRBJ1-1, with TRBD1 identical over 8 bases. The ends lost 7 bases at V and 1 base at J; junction bases unmatched: 5. Germline V gene lookup returns CDR1 SEHNR and CDR2 FQNEAQ (reference sequence). The CDR3 has 14 amino acids. The CDR3 coding sequence is TGTGCCAGCAATATGGACAGGGCGAACACTGAAGCTTTCTTT. Translation: CASNMDRANTEAFF.

The V call is TRBV28, the J call TRBJ2-7; D gene ambiguous. The CDR3 extends over 15 amino acids. Germline CDR1 reads MDHEN; CDR2 reads SYDVKM. V lost 5 bases to trimming and J lost 0 bases, with 14 bases between them. CDR3 sequence (DNA): TGTGCCAGCAGTCCCAGCGATAGGAGCTCCTACGAGCAGTACTTC. Its protein is CASSPSDRSSYEQYF.

The DNA of the CDR3 is TGTGCCAGCAGTGAAGAAGCCCGCGGAAACACCATATATTTT. This encodes CASSEEARGNTIYF. The J gene is TRBJ1-3, the V gene TRBV6-1; D remains ambiguous. Germline V gene data show CDR1 as MNHNS and CDR2 as SASEGT. The V and J ends lost 1 base and 4 bases respectively, with 8 bases between them. The CDR3 extends over 14 amino acids.

The chain carries TRBV5-6 and TRBJ2-5; 8 bases are a match to TRBD1. Germline V gene sequence: CDR1 SGHDT, CDR2 YYEEEE. There are 14 residues in the CDR3. The V segment lost 6 bases and the J segment 2 bases; nucleotides outside the gene matches: 6. The CDR3 DNA is TGTGCCAGCAACCATCACAGGGGGCAAGAGACCCAGTACTTC. It translates to CASNHHRGQETQYF.

This clone has just one count. The chain has TRBV28 and TRBJ1-2; D unresolved. V was cut by 6 bases and J by 3 bases, with 11 bases left in between. CDR1 is MDHEN, CDR2 SYDVKM, per germline. CDR3 length equals 13 residues. CDR3 sequence: CASSSSSDYGYTF. In DNA form, the CDR3 reads TGTGCCAGCAGCTCGTCCTCGGACTATGGCTACACCTTC.

The chain has TRBV19 and TRBJ2-5; perhaps TRBD2 as D (5 bases). Germline CDR1 and CDR2: LNHDA and SQIVND (reference sequence). This CDR3 contains 15 residues. V was clipped by 5 bases and J by 5 bases, with 18 bases between them. CDR3: CASSVLAGMGETQYF. CDR3 coding DNA: TGTGCCAGTAGTGTCCTTGCCGGGATGGGGGAGACCCAGTACTTC.

This chain joins TRBV28 and TRBJ1-1; a possible D gene is TRBD1 (6 bases). The length of the CDR3 is 13 residues. The germline CDR1 and CDR2 sequences are MDHEN and SYDVKM. Deletions cut 6 bases from V and 4 bases from J, with 12 bases between. Here the CDR3 DNA reads TGTGCCAGCAGCATTCAAGGGGGCACTGAAGCTTTCTTT. It codes for CASSIQGGTEAFF.